The 11 T cell receptor beta chains given below trace back to one sample, sequenced in a study of glioma-infiltrating T cells after dendritic cell vaccination. TCRdb's copy holds only in-frame clones and misses some; the assay was immunoSEQ multiplex PCR. This table holds approximately 48,000 clones, 85% found once. This sample comprised blood, obtained before dendritic cell vaccination. These TCRs come from a human donor with glioblastoma.

This clone was seen a handful of times. The chain recombines TRBV25-1 with TRBJ2-3, with TRBD2 as a possible D gene (5 bases). This CDR3 comprises 13 residues. The V gene lost 3 bases and the J gene lost 4 bases, with 8 bases spanning the gap. Per germline, CDR1 MGHDK and CDR2 SYGVNS. Here the CDR3 DNA reads TGTGCCAGCAGTGATCAGAGGGCAGATACGCAGTATTTT. Translated: CASSDQRADTQYF.

A single count supports this clone. This sequence joins TRBV10-1 and TRBJ2-1; 9 nucleotides align to TRBD2. CDR3 length: 15 residues. Germline CDR1 WNHNN, CDR2 SYGVQD (reference sequence). The V segment lost 4 bases and the J segment 6 bases; nucleotides outside the gene matches: 7. The CDR3 region has the DNA TGCGCCAGCAGTGCAAAGCGGGAGGTGGGCAATGAGCAGTTCTTC. Protein product: CASSAKREVGNEQFF.

This clone was recorded only once. CDR3 amino acids: CASSPIDFPHGELFF. In DNA, the CDR3 is TGTGCCAGCAGCCCCATTGACTTCCCGCACGGGGAGCTGTTTTTT. The chain carries TRBV11-3 and TRBJ2-2, with D unresolved. CDR1 is SGHNT and CDR2 is YENEEA in the germline V gene. V dropped 5 bases and J dropped 7 bases, with 17 bases sitting between them. The CDR3 length is 15 residues.

The chain joins TRBV10-1 to TRBJ1-1, with TRBD1 identical over 8 bases. Trimming cost V 5 bases and J 4 bases; bases outside gene matches: 15. Germline CDR1 WNHNN, CDR2 SYGVQD (reference sequence). The CDR3 length is 17 residues. CDR3 coding DNA: TGCGCCAGCAGTAAAACCGGGACAGGAGACCCCCGCACTGAAGCTTTCTTT. Its protein is CASSKTGTGDPRTEAFF.

The CDR3 sequence: CASSPGEGSPGNTIYF. The CDR3 region has the DNA TGCGCCAGCAGCCCGGGGGAGGGGAGCCCTGGAAACACCATATATTTT. This rearrangement joins TRBV5-1 to TRBJ1-3, with TRBD1 as a possible D gene (5 bases). Per germline, CDR1 SGHRS and CDR2 YFSETQ. The CDR3 contains 16 residues. V lost 4 bases and J lost 2, with 16 bases in between.

The chain links TRBV11-3 to TRBJ2-2, with D tentatively TRBD1 (5 bases). V was cut by 7 bases and J by 7 bases, with 10 bases left in between. Germline lookup yields CDR1 SGHNT and CDR2 YENEEA. This CDR3 spans 12 amino acids. Here the CDR3 DNA reads TGTGCCAGCAAAACCAGGGACGGGGAGCTGTTTTTT. Translating gives CASKTRDGELFF. Based on the CDR3 plus reference TRBV11-3 and TRBJ2-2, the full variable domain is EAGVVQSPRYKIIEKKQPVAFWCNPISGHNTLYWYLQNLGQGPELLIRYENEEAVDDSQLPKDRFSAERLKGVDSTLKIQPAELGDSAVYLCASKTRDGELFFGEGSRLTVL.

This clone appeared a single time. V is TRBV19 and J is TRBJ2-7; 8 bases are a match to TRBD1. The CDR3 has 12 residues. Germline V gives CDR1 LNHDA, CDR2 SQIVND (reference sequence). The V and J ends lost 9 bases and 2 bases, in that order; junction bases with no gene match: 3. The CDR3 DNA reads TGTGCCAGCGGGACAGGAGCCTACGAGCAGTACTTC. Translating gives CASGTGAYEQYF.

The J gene is TRBJ1-1, the V gene TRBV14; TRBD1 matches at 9 bases. The CDR3 runs 15 residues. Germline V CDR1 and CDR2: SGHDN, FVKESK. The V and J ends lost 3 bases and 6 bases, in that order; junction bases with no gene match: 8. CDR3: CASSHLGQGQSEAFF. For the CDR3, the DNA is TGTGCCAGCAGCCACCTGGGACAGGGACAATCTGAAGCTTTCTTT.

This chain joins TRBV2 and TRBJ1-1; D unclear. Germline V gives CDR1 SNHLY, CDR2 FYNNEI. V lost 6 bases to trimming and J lost 1 base, with 9 bases between them. The length of the CDR3 is 13 residues. Here the CDR3 reads CASRADRNTEAFF. The CDR3 coding sequence is TGTGCCAGCAGAGCGGATAGGAACACTGAAGCTTTCTTT.

This chain links TRBV5-1 with TRBJ1-1; TRBD1 matches 8 bases. The CDR3 consists of 15 residues. Looked up from germline, CDR1 is SGHRS and CDR2 is YFSETQ. Unmatched junction bases numbered 6, after V lost 0 bases and J lost 5 bases. The CDR3 DNA reads TGCGCCAGCAGCTTGGTGGCAGGGGGCGGAACTGAAGCTTTCTTT. It specifies CASSLVAGGGTEAFF.

The chain recombines TRBV6-5 with TRBJ2-7; 7 bases map to TRBD2. The CDR3 is made up of 14 amino acids. V lost 6 bases to trimming and J lost 3 bases; unmatched junction nucleotides: 8. Per the germline V gene, CDR1 is MNHEY and CDR2 is SVGAGI. CDR3 bases: TGTGCCAGCAGCCCCCAACCGGGGGGCTACGAGCAGTACTTC. This gives the protein CASSPQPGGYEQYF.